Below are 13 T cell receptor beta chains sequenced from a single sample in a study of cytomegalovirus exposure and HLA in healthy donors. Some clones are missing from TCRdb's copy, which holds only in-frame ones; the method was immunoSEQ multiplex PCR. The sample consists of tens of thousands of clones, around 95% of them appearing once. Material for sequencing was PBMCs. The receptors shown here come from a man aged 18 to 30 in good health and CMV-seronegative.

This sequence joins TRBV2 and TRBJ1-2; D perhaps matches TRBD1 (6 bases). Trimming pared 4 bases from V and 4 bases from J, leaving 16 bases between. This CDR3 region has 15 residues. Germline lookup yields CDR1 SNHLY and CDR2 FYNNEI. This CDR3 is CASSAQGSTPYGYTF. The CDR3 DNA reads as TGTGCCAGCAGTGCCCAGGGGAGTACTCCCTATGGCTACACCTTC.

The V call is TRBV7-6, the J call TRBJ2-2; 8 bases are a match to TRBD2. V was clipped by 5 bases and J by 5 bases; unmatched bases: 7. CDR1 SGHVS and CDR2 FNYEAQ come from the germline V gene. This CDR3 region has 15 residues. The CDR3 region has the DNA TGTGCCAGCAGCCTTAGCGGGGCCCAGACCGGGGAGCTGTTTTTT. Amino acids: CASSLSGAQTGELFF.

The chain uses TRBV11-3 and TRBJ2-7; D uncertain. The germline gives CDR1 SGHNT, CDR2 YENEEA. CDR3 length equals 12 residues. The V end lost 0 bases, the J end lost 3 bases, and 3 bases lay between the germline ends. The CDR3 bases are TGTGCCAGCAGCTTAGACAACTACGAGCAGTACTTC. Translation gives CASSLDNYEQYF.

V gene TRBV11-2 combines with J gene TRBJ1-2, with TRBD1 as a possible D gene (5 bases). Trimming took 1 base from V and 14 from J, leaving 14 bases between them. The CDR3 is 12 amino acids. The V gene's germline CDR1 is SGHAT and CDR2 FQNNGV. CDR3 amino acids: CASSLVGTGETF. CDR3 in DNA: TGTGCCAGCAGCTTAGTGGGGACTGGCGAAACCTTC.

The sample holds one count of this clone. The chain carries TRBV7-9 and TRBJ1-2, with a tentative D call TRBD1 (5 bases). V lost 3 bases to trimming and J lost 4 bases, with 15 bases between them. The CDR3 contains 15 residues. The germline V gene encodes CDR1 SEHNR and CDR2 FQNEAQ (reference sequence). Here the CDR3 reads CASSLEPGITYGYTF. The CDR3 DNA is TGTGCCAGCAGCTTGGAGCCAGGGATAACCTATGGCTACACCTTC.

The chain links TRBV7-6 to TRBJ2-1; 7 nucleotides align to TRBD1. The CDR3 consists of 13 residues. The trim removed 5 bases at V and 5 bases at J, leaving 3 bases unmatched. Per the germline V gene, CDR1 is SGHVS and CDR2 is FNYEAQ. The CDR3, as DNA: TGTGCCAGCAGCCCAGGACAGGACAATGAGCAGTTCTTC. Protein: CASSPGQDNEQFF. Variable domain in full (rest from reference TRBV7-6 and TRBJ2-1): GAGVSQSPRYKVTKRGQDVALRCDPISGHVSLYWYRQALGQGPEFLTYFNYEAQQDKSGLPNDRFSAERPEGSISTLTIQRTEQRDSAMYRCASSPGQDNEQFFGPGTRLTVL.

J is TRBJ2-2 and V is TRBV29-1; 8 bases fit TRBD1. This CDR3 spans 14 amino acids. CDR1 is SQVTM, CDR2 ANQGSEA, per germline. The junction had 3 bases not matched to a gene; V was cut back by 4 bases and J by 2 bases. The CDR3 spells CSVVGQDNTGELFF. The CDR3 DNA sequence: TGCAGCGTTGTGGGACAGGATAACACCGGGGAGCTGTTTTTT.

The chain uses TRBV6-1 and TRBJ1-2; 8 positions agree with TRBD1. Unmatched junction bases numbered 9, after V lost 3 bases and J lost 3 bases. The CDR3 extends over 16 amino acids. Looked up from germline, CDR1 is MNHNS and CDR2 is SASEGT. CDR3 in amino acids: CASSEIGKTGDYGYTF. The CDR3 coding sequence is TGTGCCAGCAGTGAGATAGGAAAGACAGGGGACTATGGCTACACCTTC.

The gene calls are TRBV5-4 and TRBJ2-7; 9 nucleotides agree with TRBD1. The V gene end was trimmed by 1 base and the J gene end by 5 bases; junction bases not matched to a gene: 1. The CDR3 extends over 13 amino acids. CDR1 and CDR2 (germline): SGHNT, YYREEE (reference sequence). CDR3 in amino acids: CASSLNRGHEQYF. CDR3 nucleotides: TGTGCCAGCAGCTTGAACAGGGGGCACGAGCAGTACTTC.

CDR3 DNA sequence: TGTGCCAGCAGTACTGACAGGGGTGATGAGCAGTTCTTC. Protein: CASSTDRGDEQFF. The V and J genes are TRBV6-1 and TRBJ2-1; TRBD1 aligns across 8 bases. The CDR3 extends over 13 amino acids. In germline, CDR1 is MNHNS, CDR2 SASEGT. The trim removed 5 bases at V and 8 bases at J, leaving 5 bases unmatched.

CDR3 loop: CASSFTGGVIGELFF. CDR3 coding DNA: TGTGCCAGCAGCTTCACAGGGGGCGTAATTGGGGAGCTGTTTTTT. The genes are TRBV6-5 and TRBJ2-2; TRBD1 matches 9 bases. V lost 6 bases, J lost 8 bases, and 10 bases stayed unmatched. The germline V gene has CDR1 MNHEY and CDR2 SVGAGI. The CDR3 covers 15 residues.

The chain carries TRBV7-8 and TRBJ1-5; D gene uncertain. This CDR3 spans 16 amino acids. V lost 2 bases, J lost 0 bases, and 11 bases lay in between. Germline V gene data show CDR1 as SGHVS and CDR2 as FQNEAQ. The DNA of the CDR3 is TGTGCCAGCAGCTTATATGGGGAGATTAGCAATCAGCCCCAGCATTTT. As protein: CASSLYGEISNQPQHF. The variable domain in full, completed from reference TRBV7-8 and TRBJ1-5, reads GAGVSQSPRYKVAKRGQDVALRCDPISGHVSLFWYQQALGQGPEFLTYFQNEAQLDKSGLPSDRFFAERPEGSVSTLKIQRTQQEDSAVYLCASSLYGEISNQPQHFGDGTRLSIL.

This rearrangement joins TRBV11-3 to TRBJ1-4; 10 nucleotides align to TRBD1. Trimming at V came to 5 bases and at J to 7 bases, leaving 4 bases not matched to a gene. Germline V gene sequence: CDR1 SGHNT, CDR2 YENEEA. The CDR3 contains 14 residues. For the CDR3, the DNA is TGTGCCAGCAGCGTCCGGGACAGGGGTGAAAAACTGTTTTTT. Translating it yields CASSVRDRGEKLFF. Together with reference TRBV11-3 and TRBJ1-4, the CDR3 gives the full variable domain: EAGVVQSPRYKIIEKKQPVAFWCNPISGHNTLYWYLQNLGQGPELLIRYENEEAVDDSQLPKDRFSAERLKGVDSTLKIQPAELGDSAVYLCASSVRDRGEKLFFGSGTQLSVL.